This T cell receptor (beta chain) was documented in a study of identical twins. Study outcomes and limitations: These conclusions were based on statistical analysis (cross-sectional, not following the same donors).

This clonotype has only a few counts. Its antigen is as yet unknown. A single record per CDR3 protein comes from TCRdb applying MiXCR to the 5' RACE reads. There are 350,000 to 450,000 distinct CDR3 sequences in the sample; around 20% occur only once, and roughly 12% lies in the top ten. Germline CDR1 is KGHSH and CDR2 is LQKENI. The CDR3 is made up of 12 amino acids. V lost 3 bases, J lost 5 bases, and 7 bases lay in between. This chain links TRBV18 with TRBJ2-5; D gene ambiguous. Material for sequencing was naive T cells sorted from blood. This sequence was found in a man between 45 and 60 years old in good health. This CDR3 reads CASSPRSETQYF. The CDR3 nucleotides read TGTGCCAGCTCACCGCGGTCCGAGACCCAGTACTTC.